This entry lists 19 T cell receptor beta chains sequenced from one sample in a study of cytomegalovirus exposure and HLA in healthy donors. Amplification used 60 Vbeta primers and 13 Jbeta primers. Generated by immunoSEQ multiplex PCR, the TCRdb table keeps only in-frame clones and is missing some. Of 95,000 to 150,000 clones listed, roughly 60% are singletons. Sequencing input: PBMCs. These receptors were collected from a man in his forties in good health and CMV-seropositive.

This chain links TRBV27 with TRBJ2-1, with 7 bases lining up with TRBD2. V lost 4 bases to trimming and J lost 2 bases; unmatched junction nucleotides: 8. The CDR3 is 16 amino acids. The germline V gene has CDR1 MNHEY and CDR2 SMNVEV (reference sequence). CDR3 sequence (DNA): TGTGCCAGCAGTTCCCCGGGACTATCGCCCTACAATGAGCAGTTCTTC. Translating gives CASSSPGLSPYNEQFF.

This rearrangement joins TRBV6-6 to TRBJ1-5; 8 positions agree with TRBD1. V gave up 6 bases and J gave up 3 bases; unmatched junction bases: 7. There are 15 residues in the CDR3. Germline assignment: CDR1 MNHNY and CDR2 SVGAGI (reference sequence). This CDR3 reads CASRQGVTNNQPQHF. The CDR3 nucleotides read TGTGCCAGCAGACAGGGGGTTACTAACAATCAGCCCCAGCATTTT.

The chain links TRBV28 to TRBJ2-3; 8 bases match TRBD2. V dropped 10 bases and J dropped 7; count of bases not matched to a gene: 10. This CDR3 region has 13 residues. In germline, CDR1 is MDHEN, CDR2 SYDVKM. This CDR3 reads CAIPGGGTNTQYF. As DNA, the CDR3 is TGTGCCATCCCGGGGGGGGGAACGAATACGCAGTATTTT.

CDR3: CASRGQQGNTEAFF. The CDR3 coding sequence is TGTGCCAGCAGAGGACAGCAGGGGAACACTGAAGCTTTCTTT. The chain links TRBV6-5 to TRBJ1-1; tentatively, D is TRBD1 (6 bases). V lost 6 bases, J lost 1 base, and 12 bases lay in between. There are 14 residues in the CDR3. The germline V gene encodes CDR1 MNHEY and CDR2 SVGAGI.

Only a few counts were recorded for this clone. CDR3 DNA sequence: TGCGCCAGCAGCTTGGTAGGGACTGGCTACAATGAGCAGTTCTTC. It codes for CASSLVGTGYNEQFF. The chain uses TRBV5-1 and TRBJ2-1, with a tentative D call TRBD2 (6 bases). Germline V lookup: CDR1 SGHRS, CDR2 YFSETQ. The V and J ends lost 0 bases and 3 bases respectively, with 10 bases between them. This CDR3 spans 15 amino acids.

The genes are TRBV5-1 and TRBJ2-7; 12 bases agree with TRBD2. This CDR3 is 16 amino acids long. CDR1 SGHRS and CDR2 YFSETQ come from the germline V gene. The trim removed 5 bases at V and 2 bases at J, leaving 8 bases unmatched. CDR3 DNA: TGCGCCAGCAGTCCGCCTAGCGGGGGGGTACCCTACGAGCAGTACTTC. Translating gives CASSPPSGGVPYEQYF. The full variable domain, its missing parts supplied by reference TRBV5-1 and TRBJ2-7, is KAGVTQTPRYLIKTRGQQVTLSCSPISGHRSVSWYQQTPGQGLQFLFEYFSETQRNKGNFPGRFSGRQFSNSRSEMNVSTLELGDSALYLCASSPPSGGVPYEQYFGPGTRLTVT.

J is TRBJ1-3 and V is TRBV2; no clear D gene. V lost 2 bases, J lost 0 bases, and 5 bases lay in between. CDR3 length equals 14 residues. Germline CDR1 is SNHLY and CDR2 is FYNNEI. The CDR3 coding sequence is TGTGCCAGCAGTGAATTGAGCTCTGGAAACACCATATATTTT. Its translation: CASSELSSGNTIYF.

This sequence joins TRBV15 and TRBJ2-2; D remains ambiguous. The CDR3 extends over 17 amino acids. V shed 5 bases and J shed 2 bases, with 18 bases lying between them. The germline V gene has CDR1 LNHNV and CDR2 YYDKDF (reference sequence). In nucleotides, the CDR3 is TGTGCCACCAGCTTCCTGTCACTGACGGGTAACACCGGGGAGCTGTTTTTT. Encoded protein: CATSFLSLTGNTGELFF.

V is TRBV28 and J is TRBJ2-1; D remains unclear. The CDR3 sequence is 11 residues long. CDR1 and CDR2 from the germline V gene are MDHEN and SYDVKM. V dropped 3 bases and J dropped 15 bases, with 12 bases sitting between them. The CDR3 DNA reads TGTGCCAGCAGTTTGGTAGAAGTTCGGTTCTTC. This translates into CASSLVEVRFF. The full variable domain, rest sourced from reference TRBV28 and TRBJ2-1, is DVKVTQSSRYLVKRTGEKVFLECVQDMDHENMFWYRQDPGLGLRLIYFSYDVKMKEKGDIPEGYSVSREKKERFSLILESASTNQTSMYLCASSLVEVRFFGPGTRLTVL.

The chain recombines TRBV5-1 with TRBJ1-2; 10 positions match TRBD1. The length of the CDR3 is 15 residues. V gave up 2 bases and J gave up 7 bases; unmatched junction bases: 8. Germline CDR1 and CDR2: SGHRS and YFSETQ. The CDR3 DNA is TGCGCCAGCAGCTTATCCGGGACAGGGGAAGGTGGCTACACCTTC. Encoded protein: CASSLSGTGEGGYTF.

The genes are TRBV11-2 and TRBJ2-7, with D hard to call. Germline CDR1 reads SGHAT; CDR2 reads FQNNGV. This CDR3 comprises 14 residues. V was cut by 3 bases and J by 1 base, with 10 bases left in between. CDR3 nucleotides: TGTGCCAGCAGCTTGATGGCAGGTTCCTACGAGCAGTACTTC. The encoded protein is CASSLMAGSYEQYF.

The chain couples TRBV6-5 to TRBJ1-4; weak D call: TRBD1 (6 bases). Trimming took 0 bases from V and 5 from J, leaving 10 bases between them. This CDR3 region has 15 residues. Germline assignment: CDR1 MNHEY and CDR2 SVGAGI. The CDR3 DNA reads TGTGCCAGCAGTTACTCGGGACACTTGAATGAAAAACTGTTTTTT. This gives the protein CASSYSGHLNEKLFF.

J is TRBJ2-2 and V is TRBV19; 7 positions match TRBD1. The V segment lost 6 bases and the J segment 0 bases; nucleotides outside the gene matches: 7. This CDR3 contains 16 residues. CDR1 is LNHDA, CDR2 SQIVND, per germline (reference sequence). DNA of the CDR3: TGTGCCAGTAGGGTCCGGGACAGCTCGAACACCGGGGAGCTGTTTTTT. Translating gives CASRVRDSSNTGELFF. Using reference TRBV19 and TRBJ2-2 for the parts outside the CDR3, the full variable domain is DGGITQSPKYLFRKEGQNVTLSCEQNLNHDAMYWYRQDPGQGLRLIYYSQIVNDFQKGDIAEGYSVSREKKESFPLTVTSAQKNPTAFYLCASRVRDSSNTGELFFGEGSRLTVL.

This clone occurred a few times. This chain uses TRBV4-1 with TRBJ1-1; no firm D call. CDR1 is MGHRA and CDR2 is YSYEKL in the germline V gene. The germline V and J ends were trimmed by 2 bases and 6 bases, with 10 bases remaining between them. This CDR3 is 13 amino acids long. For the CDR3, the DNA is TGCGCCAGCAGCCAAATGGGCCTCCCTGAAGCTTTCTTT. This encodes CASSQMGLPEAFF.

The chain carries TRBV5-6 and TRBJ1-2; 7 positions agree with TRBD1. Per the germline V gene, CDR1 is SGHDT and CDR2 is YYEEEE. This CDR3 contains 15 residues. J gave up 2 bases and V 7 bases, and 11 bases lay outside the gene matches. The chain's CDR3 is CASYNRGYANYGYTF. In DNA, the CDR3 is TGTGCCAGCTATAACAGGGGTTATGCGAACTATGGCTACACCTTC.

The CDR3 loop reads CATSRDLGGGKNEQFF. CDR3 DNA: TGTGCCACCAGCAGAGATCTGGGGGGGGGTAAGAATGAGCAGTTCTTC. V gene TRBV15 combines with J gene TRBJ2-1, with 7 bases identical to TRBD2. The germline CDR1 and CDR2 sequences are LNHNV and YYDKDF (reference sequence). The CDR3 contains 16 residues. The trim removed 0 bases at V and 7 bases at J, leaving 9 bases unmatched.

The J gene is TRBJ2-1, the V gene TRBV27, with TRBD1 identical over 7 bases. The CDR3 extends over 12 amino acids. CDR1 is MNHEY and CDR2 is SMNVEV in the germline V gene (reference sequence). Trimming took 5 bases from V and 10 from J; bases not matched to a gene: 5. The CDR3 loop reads CASSRRGLEQFF. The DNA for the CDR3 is TGTGCCAGCAGTCGAAGGGGGCTCGAGCAGTTCTTC.

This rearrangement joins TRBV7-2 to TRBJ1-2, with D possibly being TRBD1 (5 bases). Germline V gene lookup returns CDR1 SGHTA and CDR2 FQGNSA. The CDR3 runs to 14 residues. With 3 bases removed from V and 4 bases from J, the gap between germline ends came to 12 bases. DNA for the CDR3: TGTGCCAGCAGCTTTCGCAGGGCCCCCTATGGCTACACCTTC. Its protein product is CASSFRRAPYGYTF.

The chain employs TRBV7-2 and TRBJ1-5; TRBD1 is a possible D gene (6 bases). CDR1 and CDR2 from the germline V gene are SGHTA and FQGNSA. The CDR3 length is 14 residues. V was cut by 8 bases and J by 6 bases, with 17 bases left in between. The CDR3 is CASGGAGVGQPQHF. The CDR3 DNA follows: TGTGCCAGCGGGGGGGCGGGGGTGGGTCAGCCCCAGCATTTT.